The clone carrying this TCR beta chain was counted only a few times. Amplification of ligated cDNA took four PCR rounds with SP2 and nested alpha and beta constant primers. Each CDR3 protein gets one entry after TCRdb re-called the UMI-ligation and nested PCR reads with MiXCR. Altogether tens of thousands of distinct CDR3 sequences are present, roughly 9.6% being singletons, with the ten largest covering around 3.9%. The data derive from a study of naive and memory T cell subsets. The treatment here: skin biopsy from PPD injection site in Mantoux-positive individual. TCR cDNA received a 3' ligated oligonucleotide that carried a UMI. The CDR3 is 14 amino acids. Trimming removed 4 bases from V and 5 bases from J; junction bases left unmatched: 6. Per the germline V gene, CDR1 is SGDLS and CDR2 is YYNGEE.

Sequencing was performed on skin, taken from a tuberculin skin test site. The sequence derives from an adult in good health. This chain uses TRBV9 with TRBJ1-5; 7 positions match TRBD1. DNA of the CDR3: TGTGCCAGCAGCATAACAGGGGAGTATCAGCCCCAGCATTTT. Encoded protein: CASSITGEYQPQHF. Filled out from reference TRBV9 and TRBJ1-5, the complete variable domain reads DSGVTQTPKHLITATGQRVTLRCSPRSGDLSVYWYQQSLDQGLQFLIQYYNGEERAKGNILERFSAQQFPDLHSELNLSSLELGDSALYFCASSITGEYQPQHFGDGTRLSIL.